These T cell receptor beta chains were read from a single sample in a study of monozygotic twins with inflammatory bowel disease. From the 5' RACE reads, TCRdb lists one entry per CDR3 protein and no DNA. This sample's table has around 220,000 distinct CDR3 sequences. Sequencing input: blood. The receptor source for this set is a human donor with ulcerative colitis or Crohn's disease, or a healthy co-twin of an affected twin (not recorded which). CDR3s include the opening cysteine and the closing phenylalanine or tryptophan. The order of the fields is V gene, J gene, CDR3 protein.

TRBV4-1	TRBJ2-7	CASSQDDRELHF
TRBV19	TRBJ2-1	CASRTGTSGRDEQFF
TRBV5-1	TRBJ2-7	CASSLTPQSRGEQYF
TRBV28	TRBJ1-5	CASSEDRASNQPQHF
TRBV7-2	TRBJ1-2	CASSPPSGFGYTF
TRBV10-3	TRBJ1-1	CAITSGALAEAFF
TRBV5-5	TRBJ1-5	CASSWDRANNQPQHF
TRBV10-3	TRBJ1-3	CAISDMGAAGNTIYF
TRBV5-1	TRBJ2-7	CASSFGWAYEQYF
TRBV19	TRBJ1-5	CASSTERQGADQPQHF
TRBV28	TRBJ2-3	CASSSALADTQYF
TRBV5-6	TRBJ2-5	CASSPSSRETQYF
TRBV15	TRBJ1-4	CATSREANEKLFF
TRBV5-1	TRBJ2-2	CASSSLAVDTGELFF
TRBV6-2/TRBV6-3	TRBJ2-2	CASSYSSRLETGGPTGELFF
TRBV6-5	TRBJ1-2	CASSYGESGGYTF
TRBV29-1	TRBJ2-3	CSVEPAYADTQYF
TRBV6-1	TRBJ2-3	CASRPNRGRDTQYF
TRBV21-1	TRBJ2-7	CASSKAMAWPHYEQYF
TRBV18	TRBJ2-2	CATPEATGSNTGELFF
TRBV5-1	TRBJ2-2	CASLAGPNTGELFF
TRBV5-1	TRBJ2-1	CATGLGGNNEQFF
TRBV7-2	TRBJ2-1	CASSLSGSPLKDEQFF
TRBV7-6	TRBJ2-3	CASSLSGGALDTQYF
TRBV5-1	TRBJ2-1	CASSLDSSGGPNEQFF
TRBV20-1	TRBJ2-7	CSVATVSYEQYF
TRBV27	TRBJ1-6	CASMRGADIHNSPLHF
TRBV7-9	TRBJ2-5	CASSLGWAYQETQYF
TRBV7-3	TRBJ2-2	CASSSGGGRTTGELFF
TRBV5-1	TRBJ1-4	CASSLEGTNEKLFF
TRBV12-3/TRBV12-4	TRBJ2-1	CASSPILRPYNEQFF
TRBV5-1	TRBJ2-3	CASSRGTSGYGDTQYF
TRBV19	TRBJ2-2	CASSIRLESNTGELFF
TRBV28	TRBJ2-7	CASSLVSPLEQYF
TRBV20-1	TRBJ2-2	CSAAGNTGELFF
TRBV20-1	TRBJ1-3	CSAPGGSGNTIHF
TRBV29-1	TRBJ2-1	CSVEAPGTRGNNEQFF
TRBV19	TRBJ2-3	CASSIFGQGTDTQYF
TRBV4-1	TRBJ2-7	CASSRLQLPVKYEQYF
TRBV12-3/TRBV12-4	TRBJ1-3	CASSLGPQNSGNTIYF
TRBV5-5	TRBJ1-2	CASSLGDRSNYGYTF